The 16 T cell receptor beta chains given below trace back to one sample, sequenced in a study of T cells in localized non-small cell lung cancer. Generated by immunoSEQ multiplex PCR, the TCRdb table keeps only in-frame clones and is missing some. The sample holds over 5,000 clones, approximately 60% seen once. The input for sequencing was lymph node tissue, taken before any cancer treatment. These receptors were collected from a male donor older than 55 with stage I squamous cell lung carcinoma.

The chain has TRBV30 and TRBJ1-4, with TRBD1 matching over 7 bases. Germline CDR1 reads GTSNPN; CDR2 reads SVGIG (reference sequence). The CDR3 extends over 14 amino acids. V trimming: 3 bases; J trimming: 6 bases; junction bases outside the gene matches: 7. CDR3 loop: CAWRLQGKDEKLFF. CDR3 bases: TGTGCCTGGAGGTTACAGGGGAAAGATGAAAAACTGTTTTTT.

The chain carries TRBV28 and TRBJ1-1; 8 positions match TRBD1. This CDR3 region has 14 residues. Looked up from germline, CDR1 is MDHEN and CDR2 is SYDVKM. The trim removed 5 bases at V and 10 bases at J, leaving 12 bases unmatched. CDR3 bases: TGTGCCAGCAGTGGCTCCCATCCAGGGGGCACAGCTTTCTTT. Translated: CASSGSHPGGTAFF. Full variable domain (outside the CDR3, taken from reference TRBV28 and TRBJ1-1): DVKVTQSSRYLVKRTGEKVFLECVQDMDHENMFWYRQDPGLGLRLIYFSYDVKMKEKGDIPEGYSVSREKKERFSLILESASTNQTSMYLCASSGSHPGGTAFFGQGTRLTVV.

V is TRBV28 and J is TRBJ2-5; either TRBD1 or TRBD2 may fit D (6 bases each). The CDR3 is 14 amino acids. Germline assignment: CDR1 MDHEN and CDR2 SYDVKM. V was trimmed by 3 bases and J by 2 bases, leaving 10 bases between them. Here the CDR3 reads CASSFGGWQETQYF. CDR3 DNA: TGTGCCAGCAGTTTCGGGGGCTGGCAAGAGACCCAGTACTTC.

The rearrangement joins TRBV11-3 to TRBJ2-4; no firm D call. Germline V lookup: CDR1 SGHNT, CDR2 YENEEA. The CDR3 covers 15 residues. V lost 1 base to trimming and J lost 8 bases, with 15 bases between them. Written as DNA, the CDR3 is TGTGCCAGCAGCTTAGGAGCTAGTTCGGTGGACATTCAGTACTTC. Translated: CASSLGASSVDIQYF.

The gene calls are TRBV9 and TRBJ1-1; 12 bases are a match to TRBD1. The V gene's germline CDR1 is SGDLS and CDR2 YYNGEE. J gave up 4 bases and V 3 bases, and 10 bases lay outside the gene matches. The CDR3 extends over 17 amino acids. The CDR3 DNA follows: TGTGCCAGCAGCGCGAGACCCGCGGGACAGGGGGCCACTGAAGCTTTCTTT. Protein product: CASSARPAGQGATEAFF.

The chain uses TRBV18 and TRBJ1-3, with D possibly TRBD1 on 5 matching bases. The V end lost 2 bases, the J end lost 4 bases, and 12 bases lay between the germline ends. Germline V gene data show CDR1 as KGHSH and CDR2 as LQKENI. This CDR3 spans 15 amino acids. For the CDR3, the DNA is TGTGCCAGCTCACCAACGCAGGGCACCGGAAACACCATATATTTT. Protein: CASSPTQGTGNTIYF.

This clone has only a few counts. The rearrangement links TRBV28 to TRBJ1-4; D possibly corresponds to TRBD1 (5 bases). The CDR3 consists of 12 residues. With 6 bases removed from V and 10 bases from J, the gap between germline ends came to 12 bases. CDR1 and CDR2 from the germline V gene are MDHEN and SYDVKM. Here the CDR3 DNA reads TGTGCCAGCAGCTCGACAGAGGGAAAACTGTTTTTT. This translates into CASSSTEGKLFF.

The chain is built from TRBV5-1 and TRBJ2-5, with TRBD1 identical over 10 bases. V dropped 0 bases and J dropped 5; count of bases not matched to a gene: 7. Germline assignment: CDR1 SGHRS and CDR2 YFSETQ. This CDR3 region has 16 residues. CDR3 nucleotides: TGCGCCAGCAGCTTGGGACAGGGGGCAGATGTGGAGACCCAGTACTTC. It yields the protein CASSLGQGADVETQYF.

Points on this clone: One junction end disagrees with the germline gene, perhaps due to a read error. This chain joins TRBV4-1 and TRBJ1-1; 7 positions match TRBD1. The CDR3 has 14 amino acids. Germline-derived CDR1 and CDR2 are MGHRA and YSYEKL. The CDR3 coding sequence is TGCGCCAGCAGCCAAGAACAGGGGAACCCTGAAGCTTTCTTT. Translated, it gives CASSQEQGNPEAFF.

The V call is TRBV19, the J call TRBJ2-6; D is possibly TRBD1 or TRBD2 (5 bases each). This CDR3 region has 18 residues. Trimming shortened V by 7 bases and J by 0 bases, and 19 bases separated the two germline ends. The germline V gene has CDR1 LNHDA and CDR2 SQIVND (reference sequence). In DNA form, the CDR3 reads TGTGCCAGTACTCTTATAGGGGACGGCGGCTCTGGGGCCAACGTCCTGACTTTC. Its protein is CASTLIGDGGSGANVLTF.

In DNA form, the CDR3 reads TGTGCCAGCAGCCGGGCGGCAGGACTAAACACTGAAGCTTTCTTT. This gives the protein CASSRAAGLNTEAFF. This rearrangement joins TRBV14 to TRBJ1-1; no firm D call. The germline gives CDR1 SGHDN, CDR2 FVKESK. The ends were cut back, 4 bases at V and 2 bases at J, with 14 bases in the middle. The CDR3 consists of 15 residues.

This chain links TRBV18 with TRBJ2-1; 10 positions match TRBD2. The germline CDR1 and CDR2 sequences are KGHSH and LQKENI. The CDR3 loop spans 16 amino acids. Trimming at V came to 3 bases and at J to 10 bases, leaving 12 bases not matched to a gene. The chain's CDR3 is CASSPAIAGGAAEQFF. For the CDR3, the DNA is TGTGCCAGCTCACCGGCTATAGCGGGGGGAGCCGCGGAGCAGTTCTTC.

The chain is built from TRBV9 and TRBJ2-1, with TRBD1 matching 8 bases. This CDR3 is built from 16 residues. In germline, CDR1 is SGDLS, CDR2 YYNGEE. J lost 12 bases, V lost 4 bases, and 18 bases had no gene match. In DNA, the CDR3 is TGTGCCAGCAGCCTACGACAGGGGACCTTACACGGTGGGCAGTTCTTC. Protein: CASSLRQGTLHGGQFF.

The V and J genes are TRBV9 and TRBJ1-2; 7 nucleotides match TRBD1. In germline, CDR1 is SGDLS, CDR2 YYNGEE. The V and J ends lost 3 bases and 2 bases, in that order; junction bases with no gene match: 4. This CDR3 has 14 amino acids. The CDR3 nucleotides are TGTGCCAGCAGCGCAGGACAGGAGAACTATGGCTACACCTTC. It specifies CASSAGQENYGYTF.

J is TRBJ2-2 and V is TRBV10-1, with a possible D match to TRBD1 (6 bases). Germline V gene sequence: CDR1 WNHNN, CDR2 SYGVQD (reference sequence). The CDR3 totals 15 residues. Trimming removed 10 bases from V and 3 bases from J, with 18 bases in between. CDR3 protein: CATQPEDSYTGELFF. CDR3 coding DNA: TGCGCCACCCAGCCCGAGGACAGCTACACCGGGGAGCTGTTTTTT.

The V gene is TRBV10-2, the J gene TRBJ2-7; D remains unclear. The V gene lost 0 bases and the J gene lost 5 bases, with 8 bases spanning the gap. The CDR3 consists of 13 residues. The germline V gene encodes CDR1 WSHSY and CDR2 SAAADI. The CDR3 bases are TGCGCCAGCAGTGAGTCGAGGCGCGACGAGCAGTACTTC. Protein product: CASSESRRDEQYF.